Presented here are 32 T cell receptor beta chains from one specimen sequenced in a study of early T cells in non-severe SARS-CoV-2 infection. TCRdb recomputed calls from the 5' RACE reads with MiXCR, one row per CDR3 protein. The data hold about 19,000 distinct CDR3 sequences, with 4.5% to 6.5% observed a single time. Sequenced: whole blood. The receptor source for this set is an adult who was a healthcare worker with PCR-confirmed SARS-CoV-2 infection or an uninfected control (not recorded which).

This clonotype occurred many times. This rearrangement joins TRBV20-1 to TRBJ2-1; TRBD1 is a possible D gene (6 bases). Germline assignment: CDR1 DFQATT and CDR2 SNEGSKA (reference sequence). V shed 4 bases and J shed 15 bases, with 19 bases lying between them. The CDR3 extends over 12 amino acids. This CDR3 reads CSATPRGPFPFF. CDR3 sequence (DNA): TGCAGTGCTACCCCCAGGGGCCCCTTTCCGTTCTTC.

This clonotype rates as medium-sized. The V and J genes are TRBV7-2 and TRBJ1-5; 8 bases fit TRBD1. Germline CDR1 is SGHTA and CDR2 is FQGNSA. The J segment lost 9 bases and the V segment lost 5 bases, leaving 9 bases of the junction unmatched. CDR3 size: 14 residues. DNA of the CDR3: TGTGCCAGCAGCCTATCACAGGGGACAGGGCCCCAGCATTTT. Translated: CASSLSQGTGPQHF.

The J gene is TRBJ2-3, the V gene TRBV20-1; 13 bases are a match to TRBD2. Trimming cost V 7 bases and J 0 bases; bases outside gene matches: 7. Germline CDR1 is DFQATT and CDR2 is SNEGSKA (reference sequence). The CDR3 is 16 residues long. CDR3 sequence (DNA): TGCAGTGTACCGGGACTAGCGGGATTAAGCACAGATACGCAGTATTTT. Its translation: CSVPGLAGLSTDTQYF.

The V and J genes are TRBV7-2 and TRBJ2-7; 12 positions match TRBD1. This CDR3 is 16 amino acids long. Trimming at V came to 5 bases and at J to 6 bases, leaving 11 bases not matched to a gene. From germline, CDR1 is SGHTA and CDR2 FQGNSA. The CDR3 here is CASSQVRDRGLFEQYF. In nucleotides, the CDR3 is TGTGCCAGCAGCCAAGTCCGGGACAGGGGGCTTTTCGAGCAGTACTTC. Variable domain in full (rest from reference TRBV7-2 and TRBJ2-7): GAGVSQSPSNKVTEKGKDVELRCDPISGHTALYWYRQSLGQGLEFLIYFQGNSAPDKSGLPSDRFSAERTGGSVSTLTIQRTQQEDSAVYLCASSQVRDRGLFEQYFGPGTRLTVT.

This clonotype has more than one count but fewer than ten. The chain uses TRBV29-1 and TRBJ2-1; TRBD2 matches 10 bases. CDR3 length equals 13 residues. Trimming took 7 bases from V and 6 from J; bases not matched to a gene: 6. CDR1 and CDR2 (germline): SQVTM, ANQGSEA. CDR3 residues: CSATSGPFNEQFF. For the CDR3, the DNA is TGCAGCGCGACTAGCGGGCCCTTCAATGAGCAGTTCTTC.

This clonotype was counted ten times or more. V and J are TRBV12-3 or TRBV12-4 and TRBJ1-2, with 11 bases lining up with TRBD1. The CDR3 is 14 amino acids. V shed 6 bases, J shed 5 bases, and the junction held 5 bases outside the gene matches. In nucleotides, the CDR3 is TGTGCCAGCAGCTGGGACAGGGGGACATATGGCTACACCTTC. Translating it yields CASSWDRGTYGYTF.

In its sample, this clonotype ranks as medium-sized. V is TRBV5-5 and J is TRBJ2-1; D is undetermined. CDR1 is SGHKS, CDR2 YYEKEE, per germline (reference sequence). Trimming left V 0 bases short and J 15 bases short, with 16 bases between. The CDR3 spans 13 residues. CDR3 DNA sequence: TGTGCCAGCAGCTTGGACTTCTCCCCCGATCCGTTCTTC. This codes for CASSLDFSPDPFF.

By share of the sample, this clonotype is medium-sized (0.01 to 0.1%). CDR3 bases: TGTGCCAGCAGCCCTAGACAGCTCTACGAGCAGTACTTC. This gives the protein CASSPRQLYEQYF. J is TRBJ2-7 and V is TRBV28; possible D gene TRBD1, 5 bases. Germline CDR1 reads MDHEN; CDR2 reads SYDVKM. Between the trimmed V and J ends, which lost 6 bases and 3 bases, there was a span of 12 bases. This CDR3 has 13 residues.

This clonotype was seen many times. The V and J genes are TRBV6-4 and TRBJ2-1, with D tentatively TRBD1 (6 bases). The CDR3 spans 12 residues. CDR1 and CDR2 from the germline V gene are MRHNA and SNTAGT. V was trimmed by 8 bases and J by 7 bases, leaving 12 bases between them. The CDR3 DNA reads TGTGCCAGCGGTAAGGGGGAGAATGAGCAGTTCTTC. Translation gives CASGKGENEQFF.

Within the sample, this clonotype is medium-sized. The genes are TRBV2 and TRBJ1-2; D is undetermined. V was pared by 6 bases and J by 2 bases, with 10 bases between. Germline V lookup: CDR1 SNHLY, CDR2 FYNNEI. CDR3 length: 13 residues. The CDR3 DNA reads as TGTGCCAGCAGGTACGAAGAGAACTATGGCTACACCTTC. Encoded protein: CASRYEENYGYTF.

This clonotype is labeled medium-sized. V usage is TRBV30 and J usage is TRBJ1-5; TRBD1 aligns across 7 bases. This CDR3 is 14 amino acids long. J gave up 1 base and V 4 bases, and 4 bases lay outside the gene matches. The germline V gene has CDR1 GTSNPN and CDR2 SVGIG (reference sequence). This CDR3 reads CAWKDRDSNQPQHF. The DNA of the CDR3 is TGTGCCTGGAAAGACAGGGACAGCAATCAGCCCCAGCATTTT.

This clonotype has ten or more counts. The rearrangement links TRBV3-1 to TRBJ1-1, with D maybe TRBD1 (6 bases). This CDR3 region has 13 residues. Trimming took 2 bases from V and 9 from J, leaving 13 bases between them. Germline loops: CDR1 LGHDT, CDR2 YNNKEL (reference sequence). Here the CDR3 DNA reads TGTGCCAGCAGCCAAATCCTAGGACAGAAAGCTTTCTTT. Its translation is CASSQILGQKAFF. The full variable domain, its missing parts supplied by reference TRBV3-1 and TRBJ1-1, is DTAVSQTPKYLVTQMGNDKSIKCEQNLGHDTMYWYKQDSKKFLKIMFSYNNKELIINETVPNRFSPKSPDKAHLNLHINSLELGDSAVYFCASSQILGQKAFFGQGTRLTVV.

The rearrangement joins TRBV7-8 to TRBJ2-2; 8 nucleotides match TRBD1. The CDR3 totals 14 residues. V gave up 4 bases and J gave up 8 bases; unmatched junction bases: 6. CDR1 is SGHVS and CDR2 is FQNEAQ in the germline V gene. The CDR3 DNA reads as TGTGCCAGCAGCTCGGACAGGGTGACTGGGGAGCTGTTTTTT. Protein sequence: CASSSDRVTGELFF.

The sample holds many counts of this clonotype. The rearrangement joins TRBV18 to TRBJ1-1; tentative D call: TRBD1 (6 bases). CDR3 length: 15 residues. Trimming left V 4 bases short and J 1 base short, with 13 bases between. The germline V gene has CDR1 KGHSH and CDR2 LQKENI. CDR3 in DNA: TGTGCCAGCTCACGAAAGACAGGACAGAACACTGAAGCTTTCTTT. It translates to CASSRKTGQNTEAFF.

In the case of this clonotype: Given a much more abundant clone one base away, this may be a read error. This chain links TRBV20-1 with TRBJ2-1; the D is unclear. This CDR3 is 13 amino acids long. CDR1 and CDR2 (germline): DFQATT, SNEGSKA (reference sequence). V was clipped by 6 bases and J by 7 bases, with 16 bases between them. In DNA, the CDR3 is TGCAGTGCGTCGACTCCACTTGCGAATGAGCAGTTCTTC. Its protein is CSASTPLANEQFF.

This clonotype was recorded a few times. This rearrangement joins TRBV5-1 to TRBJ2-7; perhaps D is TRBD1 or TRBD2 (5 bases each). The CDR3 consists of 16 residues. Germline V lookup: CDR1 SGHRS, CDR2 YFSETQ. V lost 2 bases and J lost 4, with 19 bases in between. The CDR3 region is CASSLGRGLWAYEQYF. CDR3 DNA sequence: TGCGCCAGCAGCTTAGGACGGGGCCTCTGGGCATACGAGCAGTACTTC.

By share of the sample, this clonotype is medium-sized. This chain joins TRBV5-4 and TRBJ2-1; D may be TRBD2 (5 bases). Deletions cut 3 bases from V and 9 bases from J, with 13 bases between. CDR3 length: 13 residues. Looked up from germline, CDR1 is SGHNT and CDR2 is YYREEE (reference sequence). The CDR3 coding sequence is TGTGCCAGCAGCTATCGGGAAGTCGGTGAGCAGTTCTTC. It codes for CASSYREVGEQFF.

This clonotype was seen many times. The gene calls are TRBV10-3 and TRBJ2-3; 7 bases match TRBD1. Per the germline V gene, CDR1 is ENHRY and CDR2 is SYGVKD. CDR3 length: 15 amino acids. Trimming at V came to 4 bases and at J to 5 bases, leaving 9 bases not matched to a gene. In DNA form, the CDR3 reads TGTGCCATCAGTGCCCTCGACAGGGTAGAAGATACGCAGTATTTT. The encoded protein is CAISALDRVEDTQYF.

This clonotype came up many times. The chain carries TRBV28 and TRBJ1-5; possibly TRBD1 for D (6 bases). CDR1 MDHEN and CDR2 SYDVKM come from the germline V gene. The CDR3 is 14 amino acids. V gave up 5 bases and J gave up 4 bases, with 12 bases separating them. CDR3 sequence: CASSRQVGNQPQHF. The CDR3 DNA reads TGTGCCAGCAGTCGACAGGTTGGGAATCAGCCCCAGCATTTT.

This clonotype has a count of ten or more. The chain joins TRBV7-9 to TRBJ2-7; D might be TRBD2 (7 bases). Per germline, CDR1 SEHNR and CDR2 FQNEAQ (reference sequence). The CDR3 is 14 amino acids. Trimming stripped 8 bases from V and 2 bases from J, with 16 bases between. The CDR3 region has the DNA TGTGCCAGCGGGCTGGGGGGGCTCCCCTACGAGCAGTACTTC. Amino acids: CASGLGGLPYEQYF.

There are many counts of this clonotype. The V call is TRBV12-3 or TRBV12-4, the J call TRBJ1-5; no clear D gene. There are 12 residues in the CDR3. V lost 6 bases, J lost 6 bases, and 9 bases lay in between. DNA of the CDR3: TGTGCCAGCAGCTCCACGGGTCAGCCCCAGCATTTT. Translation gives CASSSTGQPQHF.

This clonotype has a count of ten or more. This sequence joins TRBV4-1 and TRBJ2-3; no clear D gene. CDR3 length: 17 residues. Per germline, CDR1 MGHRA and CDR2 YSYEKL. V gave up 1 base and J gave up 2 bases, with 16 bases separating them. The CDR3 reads CASSQGGQRRPTDTQYF. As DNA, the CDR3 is TGCGCCAGCAGCCAAGGGGGTCAAAGAAGACCCACAGATACGCAGTATTTT.

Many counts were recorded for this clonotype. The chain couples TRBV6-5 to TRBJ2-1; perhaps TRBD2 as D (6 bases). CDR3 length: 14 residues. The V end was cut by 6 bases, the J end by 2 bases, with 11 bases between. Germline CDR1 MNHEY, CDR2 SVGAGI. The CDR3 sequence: CASSPKRAYNEQFF. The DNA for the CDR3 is TGTGCCAGCAGCCCCAAGCGGGCCTACAATGAGCAGTTCTTC.

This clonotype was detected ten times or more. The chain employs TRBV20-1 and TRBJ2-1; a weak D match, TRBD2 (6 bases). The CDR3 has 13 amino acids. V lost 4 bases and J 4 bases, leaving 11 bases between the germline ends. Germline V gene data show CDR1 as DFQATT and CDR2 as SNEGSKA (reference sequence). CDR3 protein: CSANPGGYNEQFF. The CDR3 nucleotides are TGCAGTGCTAACCCCGGAGGGTACAATGAGCAGTTCTTC.

Here the CDR3 reads CASSLLGRETQYF. DNA of the CDR3: TGTGCCAGCAGTTTACTTGGTCGGGAGACCCAGTACTTC. V and J are TRBV27 and TRBJ2-5; no clear D gene. The V end lost 2 bases, the J end lost 5 bases, and 9 bases lay between the germline ends. The germline CDR1 and CDR2 sequences are MNHEY and SMNVEV (reference sequence). The CDR3 runs to 13 residues.

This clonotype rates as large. The CDR3, as DNA: TGTGCCAGCAGCCAAGAACAGCGGGAGGGCCTTGGTGAGCAGTTCTTC. This gives the protein CASSQEQREGLGEQFF. The J gene is TRBJ2-1, the V gene TRBV3-1; 10 nucleotides align to TRBD2. CDR3 length: 16 amino acids. CDR1 is LGHDT and CDR2 is YNNKEL in the germline V gene (reference sequence). J gave up 9 bases and V 0 bases, and 8 bases lay outside the gene matches.

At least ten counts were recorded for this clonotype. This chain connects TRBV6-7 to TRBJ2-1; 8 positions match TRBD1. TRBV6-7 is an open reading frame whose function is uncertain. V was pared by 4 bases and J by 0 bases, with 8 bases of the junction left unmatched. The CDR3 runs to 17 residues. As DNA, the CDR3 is TGTGCCAGCAGTTCCCCCAGGGGGCGAAGCTCCTACAATGAGCAGTTCTTC. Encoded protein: CASSSPRGRSSYNEQFF.

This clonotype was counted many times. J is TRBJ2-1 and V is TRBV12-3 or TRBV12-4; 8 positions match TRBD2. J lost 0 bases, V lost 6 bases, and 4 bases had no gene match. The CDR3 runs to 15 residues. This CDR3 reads CASSKSGSSYNEQFF. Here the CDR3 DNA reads TGTGCCAGCAGCAAAAGCGGGAGCTCCTACAATGAGCAGTTCTTC.

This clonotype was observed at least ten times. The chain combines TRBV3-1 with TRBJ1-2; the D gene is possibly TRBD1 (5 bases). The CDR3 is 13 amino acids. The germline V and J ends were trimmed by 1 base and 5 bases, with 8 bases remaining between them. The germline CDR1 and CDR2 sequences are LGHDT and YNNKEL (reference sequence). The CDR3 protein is CASSQGRQYGYTF. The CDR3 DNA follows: TGTGCCAGCAGCCAAGGGAGACAGTATGGCTACACCTTC.

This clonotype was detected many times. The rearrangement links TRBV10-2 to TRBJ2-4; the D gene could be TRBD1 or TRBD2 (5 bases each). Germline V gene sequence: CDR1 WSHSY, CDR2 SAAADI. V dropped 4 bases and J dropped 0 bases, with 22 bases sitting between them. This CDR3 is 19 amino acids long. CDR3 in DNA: TGCGCCAGCAGTGGGGACGAGTTATGGGAGAGTCTAGCCAAAAACATTCAGTACTTC. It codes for CASSGDELWESLAKNIQYF.

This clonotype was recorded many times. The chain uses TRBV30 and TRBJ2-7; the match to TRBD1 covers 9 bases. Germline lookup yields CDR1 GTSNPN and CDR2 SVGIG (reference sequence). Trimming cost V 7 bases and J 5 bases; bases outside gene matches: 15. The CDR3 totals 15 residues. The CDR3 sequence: CAFDLGGTGSHEQYF. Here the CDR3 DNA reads TGTGCCTTCGACTTGGGCGGGACAGGGTCTCACGAGCAGTACTTC.

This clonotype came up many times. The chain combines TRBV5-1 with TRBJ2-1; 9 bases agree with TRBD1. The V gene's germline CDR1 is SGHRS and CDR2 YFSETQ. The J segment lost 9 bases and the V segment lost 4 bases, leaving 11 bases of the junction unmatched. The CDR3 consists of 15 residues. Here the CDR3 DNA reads TGCGCCAGCAGCCCAGCCGGGACAGGGTTGCTTGAGCAGTTCTTC. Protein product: CASSPAGTGLLEQFF.